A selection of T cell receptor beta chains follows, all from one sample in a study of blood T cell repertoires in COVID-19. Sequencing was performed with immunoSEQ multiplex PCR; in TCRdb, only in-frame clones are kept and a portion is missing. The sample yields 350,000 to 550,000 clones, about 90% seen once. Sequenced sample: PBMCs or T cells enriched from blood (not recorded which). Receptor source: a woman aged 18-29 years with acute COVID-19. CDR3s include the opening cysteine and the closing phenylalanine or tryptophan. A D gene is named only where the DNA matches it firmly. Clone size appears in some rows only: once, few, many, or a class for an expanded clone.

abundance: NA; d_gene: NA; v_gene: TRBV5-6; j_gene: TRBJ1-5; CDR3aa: CASSLDRNQPQHF; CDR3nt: TGTGCCAGCAGCCTGGACCGGAATCAGCCCCAGCATTTT
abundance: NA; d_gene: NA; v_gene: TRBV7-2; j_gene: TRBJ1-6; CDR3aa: CASSLRARTLSSYNSPLHF; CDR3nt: TGTGCCAGCAGCTTAAGGGCCAGGACTTTGAGCTCCTATAATTCACCCCTCCACTTT
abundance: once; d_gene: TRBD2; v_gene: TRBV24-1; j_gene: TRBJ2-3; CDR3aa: CATSDPRGGGASDTQYF; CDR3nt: TGTGCCACCAGTGACCCAAGGGGCGGGGGGGCCTCAGATACGCAGTATTTT
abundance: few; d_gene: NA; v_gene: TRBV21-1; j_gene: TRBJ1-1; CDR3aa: CASREDGLNTEAFF; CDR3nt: TGTGCCAGCAGGGAGGACGGGCTGAACACTGAAGCTTTCTTT
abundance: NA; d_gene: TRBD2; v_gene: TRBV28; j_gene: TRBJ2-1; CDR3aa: CASSGTNFNEQFF; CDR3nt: TGTGCCAGCAGTGGGACTAATTTTAATGAGCAGTTCTTC
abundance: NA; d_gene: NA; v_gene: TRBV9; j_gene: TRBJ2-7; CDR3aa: CASSVGGVSYEQYF; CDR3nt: TGTGCCAGCAGCGTAGGCGGGGTTTCCTACGAGCAGTACTTC
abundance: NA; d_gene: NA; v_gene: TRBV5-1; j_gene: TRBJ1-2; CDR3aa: CASRLDALDGYTF; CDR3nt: TGCGCCAGCAGACTAGACGCGTTGGATGGCTACACCTTC
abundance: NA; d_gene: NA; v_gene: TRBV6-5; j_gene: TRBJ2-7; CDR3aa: CASRRGLFGDYEQYF; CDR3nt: TGTGCCAGCAGAAGAGGACTTTTTGGGGACTACGAGCAGTACTTC
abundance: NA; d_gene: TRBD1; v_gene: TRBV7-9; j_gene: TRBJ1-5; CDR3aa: CASSGDRGEQPQHF; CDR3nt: TGTGCCAGCAGCGGGGACAGGGGAGAACAGCCCCAGCATTTT
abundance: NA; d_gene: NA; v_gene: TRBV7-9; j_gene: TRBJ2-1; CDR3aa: CASSPQDRYNEQFF; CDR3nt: TGTGCCAGCAGCCCACAGGACAGATACAATGAGCAGTTCTTC
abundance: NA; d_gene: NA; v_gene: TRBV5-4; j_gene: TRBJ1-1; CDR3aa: CASSLAEGNTEAFF; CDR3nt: TGTGCCAGCAGCTTGGCCGAGGGGAACACTGAAGCTTTCTTT
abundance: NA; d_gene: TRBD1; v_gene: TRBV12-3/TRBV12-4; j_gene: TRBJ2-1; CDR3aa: CASSSGGIEQFF; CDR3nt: TGTGCCAGCAGTTCAGGGGGCATTGAGCAGTTCTTC
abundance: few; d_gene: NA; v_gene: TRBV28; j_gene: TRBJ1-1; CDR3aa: CASSRTVGAPKAFF; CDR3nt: TGTGCCAGCAGCCGAACCGTGGGGGCTCCTAAAGCTTTCTTT
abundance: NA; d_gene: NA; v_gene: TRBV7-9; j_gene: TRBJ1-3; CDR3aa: CASSYTDSGNTIYF; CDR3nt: TGTGCCAGCAGCTATACAGACTCTGGAAACACCATATATTTT
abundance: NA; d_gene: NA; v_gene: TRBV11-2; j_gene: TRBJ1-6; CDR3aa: CASSFGGSYNSPLHF; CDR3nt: TGTGCCAGCAGCTTCGGGGGATCCTATAATTCACCCCTCCACTTT
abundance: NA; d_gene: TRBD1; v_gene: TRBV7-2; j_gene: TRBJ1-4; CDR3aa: CASSPYLGGGGEKLFF; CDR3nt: TGTGCCAGCAGCCCGTATCTTGGAGGGGGCGGTGAAAAACTGTTTTTT
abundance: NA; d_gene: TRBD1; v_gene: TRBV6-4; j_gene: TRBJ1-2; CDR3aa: CASSVSGTGTTYGYTF; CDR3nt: TGTGCCAGCAGTGTCTCCGGGACAGGGACGACCTATGGCTACACCTTC
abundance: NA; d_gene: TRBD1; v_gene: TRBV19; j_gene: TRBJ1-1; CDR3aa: CASRGTDLLNTEAFF; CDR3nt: TGTGCCAGTCGGGGGACAGATCTTTTGAACACTGAAGCTTTCTTT
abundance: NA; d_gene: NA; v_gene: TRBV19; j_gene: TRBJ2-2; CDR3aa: CASRPGSGNTGELFF; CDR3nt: TGTGCCAGTAGGCCGGGTAGCGGGAACACCGGGGAGCTGTTTTTT
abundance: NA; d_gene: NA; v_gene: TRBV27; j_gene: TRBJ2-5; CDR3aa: CASSTSFVETQYF; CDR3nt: TGTGCCAGCAGTACTAGTTTTGTGGAGACCCAGTACTTC
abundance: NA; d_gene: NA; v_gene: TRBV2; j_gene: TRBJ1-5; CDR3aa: CASSRENSNQPQHF; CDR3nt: TGTGCCAGCAGCCGGGAAAATAGCAATCAGCCCCAGCATTTT
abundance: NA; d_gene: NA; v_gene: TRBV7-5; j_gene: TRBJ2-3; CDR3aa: CVRSFEQVSPTTDTQYF; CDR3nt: TGTGTCAGAAGCTTTGAGCAGGTGTCTCCTACTACAGATACGCAGTATTTT
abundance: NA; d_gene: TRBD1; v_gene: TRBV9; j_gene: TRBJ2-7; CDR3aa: CASSASTGGKYEQYF; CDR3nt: TGTGCCAGCAGCGCGTCGACAGGGGGAAAATACGAGCAGTACTTC
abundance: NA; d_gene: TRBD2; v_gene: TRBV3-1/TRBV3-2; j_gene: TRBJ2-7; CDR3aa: CASSQGSGGLPYEQYF; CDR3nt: TGTGCCAGCAGCCAAGGTAGCGGGGGCCTACCCTACGAGCAGTACTTC
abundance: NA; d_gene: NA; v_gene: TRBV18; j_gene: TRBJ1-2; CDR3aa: CASSPPTGYYGYTF; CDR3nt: TGTGCCAGCTCACCACCTACAGGCTACTATGGCTACACCTTC
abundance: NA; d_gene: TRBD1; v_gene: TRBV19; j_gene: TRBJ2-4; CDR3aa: CASSIRDRGLDIQYF; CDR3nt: TGTGCCAGTAGTATACGGGACAGGGGGCTAGACATTCAGTACTTC
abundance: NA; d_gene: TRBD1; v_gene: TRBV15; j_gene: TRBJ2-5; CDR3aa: CATSSRGTAIQETQYF; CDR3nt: TGTGCCACCAGCAGCCGAGGGACAGCGATCCAAGAGACCCAGTACTTC
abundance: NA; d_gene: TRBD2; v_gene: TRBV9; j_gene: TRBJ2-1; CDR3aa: CASSVEVAGGLGEQFF; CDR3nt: TGTGCCAGCAGCGTAGAGGTAGCGGGAGGGCTTGGTGAGCAGTTCTTC
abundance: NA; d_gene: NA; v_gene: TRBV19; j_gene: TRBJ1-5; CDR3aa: CASTYQGNQPQHF; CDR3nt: TGTGCCAGTACCTATCAGGGGAATCAGCCCCAGCATTTT
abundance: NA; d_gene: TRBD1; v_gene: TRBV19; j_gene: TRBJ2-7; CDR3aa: CASRRDRASYEQYF; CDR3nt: TGTGCCAGCCGGAGGGACAGGGCCTCCTACGAGCAGTACTTC
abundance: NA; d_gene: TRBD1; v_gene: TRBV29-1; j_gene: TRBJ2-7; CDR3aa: CSPRDSTYEQYF; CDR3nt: TGCAGCCCCAGGGACAGCACCTACGAGCAGTACTTC
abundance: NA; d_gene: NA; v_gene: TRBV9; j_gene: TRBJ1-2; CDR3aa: CASSVERNSGYTF; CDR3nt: TGTGCCAGCAGCGTAGAGCGTAACTCTGGCTACACCTTC
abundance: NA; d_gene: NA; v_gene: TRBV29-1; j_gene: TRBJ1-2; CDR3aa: CSVWTGSDGYTF; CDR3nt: TGCAGCGTGTGGACGGGGTCTGATGGCTACACCTTC
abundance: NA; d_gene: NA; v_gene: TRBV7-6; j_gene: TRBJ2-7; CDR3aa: CASSLVYPGEAEQYF; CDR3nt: TGTGCCAGCAGCTTAGTGTATCCCGGGGAGGCCGAGCAGTACTTC
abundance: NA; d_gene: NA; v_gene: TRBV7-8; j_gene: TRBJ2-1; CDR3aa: CASSLGSVDSYNEQFF; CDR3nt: TGTGCCAGCAGCTTAGGATCGGTAGACTCCTACAATGAGCAGTTCTTC
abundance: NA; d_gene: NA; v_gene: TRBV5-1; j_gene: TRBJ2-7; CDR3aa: CASSISLDSLPSYEQYF; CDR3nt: TGCGCCAGCAGCATATCCCTGGACAGTCTCCCCTCCTACGAGCAGTACTTC
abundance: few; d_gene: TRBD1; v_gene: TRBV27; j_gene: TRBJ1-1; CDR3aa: CASTSDRGSEETFF; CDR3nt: TGTGCCAGCACCTCGGACAGGGGAAGTGAAGAAACTTTCTTT
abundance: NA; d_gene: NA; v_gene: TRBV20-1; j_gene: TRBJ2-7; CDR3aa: CSASSQAQGYEQYF; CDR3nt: TGCAGTGCTAGTTCCCAGGCCCAGGGCTACGAGCAGTACTTC
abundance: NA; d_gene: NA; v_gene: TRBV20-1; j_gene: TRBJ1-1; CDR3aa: CSASRAGAPMNTEAFF; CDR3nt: TGCAGTGCTAGTAGGGCAGGGGCGCCCATGAACACTGAAGCTTTCTTT
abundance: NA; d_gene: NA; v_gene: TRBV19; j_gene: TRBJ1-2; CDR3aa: CASSIQYNYGYTF; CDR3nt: TGTGCCAGTAGTATACAGTATAACTATGGCTACACCTTC
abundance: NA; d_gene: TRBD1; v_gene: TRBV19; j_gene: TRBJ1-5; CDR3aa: CATKDRGLIQPQHF; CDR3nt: TGTGCCACTAAGGACAGGGGCCTAATTCAGCCCCAGCATTTT
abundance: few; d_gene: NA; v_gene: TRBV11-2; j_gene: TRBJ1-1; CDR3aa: CASSEGAGTEAFF; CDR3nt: TGTGCCAGCAGCGAGGGCGCAGGCACTGAAGCTTTCTTT
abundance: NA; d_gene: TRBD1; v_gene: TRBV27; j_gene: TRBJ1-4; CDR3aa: CASSLGTGVYEKLFF; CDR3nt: TGTGCCAGCAGTCTAGGGACAGGGGTATATGAAAAACTGTTTTTT
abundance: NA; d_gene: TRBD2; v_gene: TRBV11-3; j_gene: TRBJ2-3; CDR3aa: CASSLDSSGRAWDTQYF; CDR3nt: TGTGCCAGCAGCTTAGATTCGAGCGGGAGGGCCTGGGATACGCAGTATTTT
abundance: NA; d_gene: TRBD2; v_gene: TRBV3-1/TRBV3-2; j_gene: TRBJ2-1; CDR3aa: CASSRGRGDNEQFF; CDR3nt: TGTGCCAGCAGCCGCGGGCGGGGGGACAATGAGCAGTTCTTC
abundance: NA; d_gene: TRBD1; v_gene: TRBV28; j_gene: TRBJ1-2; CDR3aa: CASREQGANYGYTF; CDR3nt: TGTGCCAGCAGGGAACAGGGGGCTAACTATGGCTACACCTTC
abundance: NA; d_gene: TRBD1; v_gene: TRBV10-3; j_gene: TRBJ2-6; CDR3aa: CAITGTGSGANVLTF; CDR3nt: TGTGCCATCACCGGGACAGGCTCTGGGGCCAACGTCCTGACTTTC
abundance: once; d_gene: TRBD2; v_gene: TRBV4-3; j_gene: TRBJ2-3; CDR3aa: CASSQDLTSSGRDTQYF; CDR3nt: TGCGCCAGCAGCCAAGATCTTACGTCTAGCGGGAGGGATACGCAGTATTTT
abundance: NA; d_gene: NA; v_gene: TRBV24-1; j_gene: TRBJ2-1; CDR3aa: CATSDTDRPYNEQFF; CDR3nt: TGTGCCACCAGTGACACGGACAGACCCTACAATGAGCAGTTCTTC
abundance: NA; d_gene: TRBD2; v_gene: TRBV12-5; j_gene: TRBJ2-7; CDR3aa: CASGHTGLEGPASYEQYF; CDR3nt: TGTGCTAGTGGTCATACGGGACTAGAGGGGCCCGCTTCCTACGAGCAGTACTTC
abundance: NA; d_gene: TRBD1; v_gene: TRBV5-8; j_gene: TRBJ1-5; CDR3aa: CASSVTGSKNQPQHF; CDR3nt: TGTGCCAGCAGCGTGACAGGGTCAAAAAATCAGCCCCAGCATTTT